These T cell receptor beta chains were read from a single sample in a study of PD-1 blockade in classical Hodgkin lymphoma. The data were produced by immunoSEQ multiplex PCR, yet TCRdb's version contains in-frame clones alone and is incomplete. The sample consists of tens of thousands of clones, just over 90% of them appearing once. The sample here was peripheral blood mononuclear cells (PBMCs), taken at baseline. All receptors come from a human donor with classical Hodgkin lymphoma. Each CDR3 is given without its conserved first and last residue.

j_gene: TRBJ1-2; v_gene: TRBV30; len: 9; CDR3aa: AHRTGGICT
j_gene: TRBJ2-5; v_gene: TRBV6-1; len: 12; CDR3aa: ASREGQGGETQY
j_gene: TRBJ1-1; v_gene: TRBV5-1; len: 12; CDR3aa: ASSLASGVDEAF
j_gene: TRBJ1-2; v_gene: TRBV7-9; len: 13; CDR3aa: ASSLEGVPGGGYT
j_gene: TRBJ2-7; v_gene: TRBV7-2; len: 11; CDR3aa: ASSFTNSYEQY
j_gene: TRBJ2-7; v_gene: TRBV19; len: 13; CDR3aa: ASSNRNPLSYEQY
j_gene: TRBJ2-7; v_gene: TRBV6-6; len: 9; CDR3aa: AVYTGSEQY
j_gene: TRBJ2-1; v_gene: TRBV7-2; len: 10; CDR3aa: ASRHDGFEQF
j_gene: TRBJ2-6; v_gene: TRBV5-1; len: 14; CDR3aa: ASSLVGSSGANVLT
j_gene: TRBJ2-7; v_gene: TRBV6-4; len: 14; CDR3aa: ASIPIFRAVIYEQY
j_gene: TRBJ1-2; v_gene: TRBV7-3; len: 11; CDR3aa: ASSFSGGYGYT
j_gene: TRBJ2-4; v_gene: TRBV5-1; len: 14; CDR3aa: ASSLALAGAKNIQY
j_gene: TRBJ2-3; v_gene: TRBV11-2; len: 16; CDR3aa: ASSLASGGLPRLNTQY
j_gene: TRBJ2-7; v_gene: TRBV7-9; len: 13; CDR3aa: ASSRWEGAAYEQY
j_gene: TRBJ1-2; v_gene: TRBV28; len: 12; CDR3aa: ASSLGQGKYGYT
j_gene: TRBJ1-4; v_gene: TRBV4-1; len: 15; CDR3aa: ASSQDGAVTGRGKLF
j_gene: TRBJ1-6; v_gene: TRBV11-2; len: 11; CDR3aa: ASSPQGGSPLH
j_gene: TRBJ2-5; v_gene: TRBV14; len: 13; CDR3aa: ASSQSGRHLETQY
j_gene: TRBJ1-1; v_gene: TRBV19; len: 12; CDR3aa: ASSIVYLNTEAF
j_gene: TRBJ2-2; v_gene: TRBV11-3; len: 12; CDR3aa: ASSPRTSGGELF
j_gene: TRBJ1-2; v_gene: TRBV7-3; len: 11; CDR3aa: ASSHDGNYGYT
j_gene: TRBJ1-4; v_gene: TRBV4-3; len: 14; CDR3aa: ASSQEGAVGKEKLF
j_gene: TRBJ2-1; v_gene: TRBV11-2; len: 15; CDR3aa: ASSPRQPYPFPNEQF
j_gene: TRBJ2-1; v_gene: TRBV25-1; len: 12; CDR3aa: ASSGLAGVNEQF
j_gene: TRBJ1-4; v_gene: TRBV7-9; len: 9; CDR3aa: ATSSAGGLF
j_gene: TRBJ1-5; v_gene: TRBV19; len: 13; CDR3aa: ASSIGQGAGQPQH
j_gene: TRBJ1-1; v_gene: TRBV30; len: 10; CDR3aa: AWRAENTEAF